Listed below are T cell receptor beta chains from one sample, sequenced in a study of cytomegalovirus exposure and HLA in healthy donors. Sequenced by immunoSEQ multiplex PCR; TCRdb stores in-frame clones only, minus some. The data hold 200,000 to 250,000 clones, with 65% to 85% observed a single time. The specimen was PBMCs. The origin of the receptors is a woman aged 25 to 39 in good health and CMV-seropositive. Each CDR3 is given with its conserved first and last residue. The D gene is left open where the match is weak. The size of a clone is reported for some rows only, either as once, few or many, or as a class for expanded clones.

D	V	size	J	DNA	CDR3
NA	TRBV29-1	NA	TRBJ2-5	TGCAGCGTTGAGGACGAGACCCAGTACTTC	CSVEDETQYF
NA	TRBV14	NA	TRBJ2-7	TGTGCCAGCAGCCCGGAGGGCCACGAGTACGAGCAGTACTTC	CASSPEGHEYEQYF
NA	TRBV6-5	once	TRBJ1-3	TGTGCCAGTGGGGGAATTCACTCTGGAAACACCATATATTTT	CASGGIHSGNTIYF
TRBD1	TRBV2	NA	TRBJ2-7	TGTGCCAGCAGTGGCACGGACAGGGCGCACGAGCAGTACTTC	CASSGTDRAHEQYF
NA	TRBV29-1	NA	TRBJ2-1	TGCAGCGTTGCAGGAGGGAGGCAATCCTACAATGAGCAGTTCTTC	CSVAGGRQSYNEQFF
NA	TRBV5-1	NA	TRBJ2-3	TGCGCCAGTTCCCTCGAGGTATGGGAAGATACGCAGTATTTT	CASSLEVWEDTQYF
NA	TRBV10-3	few	TRBJ1-1	TGTGCCATCAGTGACCGTACTGAAGCTTTCTTT	CAISDRTEAFF
NA	TRBV29-1	NA	TRBJ1-2	TGCAGCGTTGAAGACTCGGGGGACCGTAAAAAAACCGACTATGGCTACACCTTC	CSVEDSGDRKKTDYGYTF
TRBD1	TRBV5-1	NA	TRBJ1-4	TGCGCCAGCAGCTTGGGACAGGGTAATGAAAAACTGTTTTTT	CASSLGQGNEKLFF
NA	TRBV7-2	NA	TRBJ2-7	TGTGCCAGCAGCTTAGCTTTGGGCGATGGGTCCTACGAGCAGTACTTC	CASSLALGDGSYEQYF
NA	TRBV7-3	NA	TRBJ1-2	TGTGCCAGCAGCTTAACCGGGGAGGGCCGCTATGGCTACACCTTC	CASSLTGEGRYGYTF
TRBD1	TRBV25-1	once	TRBJ2-7	TGTGCCAGCCCAACCGCCCACCCGGGACAGCCAAGGTGCGAGCAGTACTTC	CASPTAHPGQPRCEQYF
NA	TRBV9	NA	TRBJ1-2	TGTGCCAGCACACAAGGAGGGATATCCTATGGCTACACCTTC	CASTQGGISYGYTF
NA	TRBV4-1	NA	TRBJ2-6	TGCGCCAGCAGCCAGGGACGCTCTGGGGCCAACGTCCTGACTTTC	CASSQGRSGANVLTF
NA	TRBV15	once	TRBJ1-1	TGTGCCACCAGCAGAAGGCAGACGAACACTGAAGCTTTCTTT	CATSRRQTNTEAFF
TRBD1	TRBV5-1	few	TRBJ1-2	TGCGCCAGCAGCTTGGGAGACAGGGATAACTATGGCTACACCTTC	CASSLGDRDNYGYTF
NA	TRBV6-5	NA	TRBJ2-1	TGTGCCAGCAGACTACGCAGGGTAGGGGACAATGAGCAGTTCTTC	CASRLRRVGDNEQFF
NA	TRBV6-1	NA	TRBJ2-7	TGTGCCAGCAAGGGGGGGCACAGCTACGAGCAGTACTTC	CASKGGHSYEQYF
NA	TRBV28	NA	TRBJ2-7	TGTGCCAGCAGTTTTTCGGACAGCGGTCTCGAGCAGTACTTC	CASSFSDSGLEQYF
NA	TRBV2	many	TRBJ2-3	TGTGCCAGCAGTTCACCCCTGGACAGAAGCACAGATACGCAGTATTTT	CASSSPLDRSTDTQYF
TRBD2	TRBV6-5	NA	TRBJ2-7	TGTGCCAGCAGTTACGCTAGCGGGATCTCCTACGAGCAGTACTTC	CASSYASGISYEQYF
NA	TRBV30	once	TRBJ2-5	TGTGCCTGTGAGCCGGGACTGTTGGCCGGGACCCAGTACTTC	CACEPGLLAGTQYF
NA	TRBV4-2	NA	TRBJ1-4	TGTGCCAGCAGCCAAGAGGGTCAGGGGACTAATGAAAAACTGTTTTTT	CASSQEGQGTNEKLFF
NA	TRBV6-5	once	TRBJ2-1	TGTGCCAGCAGTGCAGGACCTCAACTCAACAATGAGCAGTTCTTC	CASSAGPQLNNEQFF
NA	TRBV7-3	NA	TRBJ1-1	TGTGCCAGCCGGGGGGAAAGCACTGAAGCTTTCTTT	CASRGESTEAFF
NA	TRBV2	NA	TRBJ2-6	TGTGCCAGCAGTGACCCAGTCGCCGGGGCCAACGTCCTGACTTTC	CASSDPVAGANVLTF
NA	TRBV6-1	NA	TRBJ1-3	TGTGCCAGCGTCATCTATTCGGCAGGTGGAAACACCATATATTTT	CASVIYSAGGNTIYF
TRBD2	TRBV27	NA	TRBJ2-1	TGTGCCAGCAGTCAGGGGACTAGTTTCCACAATGAGCAGTTCTTC	CASSQGTSFHNEQFF
NA	TRBV7-9	NA	TRBJ2-7	TGTGCCAGCAGCCCGGGGCCCCGGACTCACGAGCAGTACTTC	CASSPGPRTHEQYF
TRBD1	TRBV27	NA	TRBJ2-7	TGTGCCAGCAGACCAAGGGACAGTTCCTACGAGCAGTACTTC	CASRPRDSSYEQYF
TRBD2	TRBV7-3	NA	TRBJ2-7	TGTGCCAGCAGCCTGCTAGCGGGAGATGACGAGCAGTACTTC	CASSLLAGDDEQYF
NA	TRBV11-1	NA	TRBJ1-1	TGTGCCAGCAGCGTTAGACGTGAGAACACTGAAGCTTTCTTT	CASSVRRENTEAFF
TRBD2	TRBV15	once	TRBJ2-7	TGTGCCACCAGCAGAGCGGGCGGGAGTACGTACGAGCAGTACTTC	CATSRAGGSTYEQYF
TRBD2	TRBV29-1	once	TRBJ2-5	TGCAGCGGGACTAGGGAAGAGACCCAGTACTTC	CSGTREETQYF
NA	TRBV6-5	NA	TRBJ1-5	TGTGCCAGCAGTTTAACTGGGGGCAATCAGCCCCAGCATTTT	CASSLTGGNQPQHF
NA	TRBV5-5	NA	TRBJ1-3	TGTGCCAGCAGCCTGAGGGAGGGCACCATATATTTT	CASSLREGTIYF
TRBD2	TRBV19	NA	TRBJ2-5	TGTGCCAGTAGTACTAGCGGGAGCTGGGAGACCCAGTACTTC	CASSTSGSWETQYF
NA	TRBV19	NA	TRBJ2-1	TGTGCCAGTAGTGGTGCGGGGAATGAGCAGTTCTTC	CASSGAGNEQFF
TRBD1	TRBV14	NA	TRBJ2-7	TGTGCCAGCAGCCCCCCGAACAGGGGGCTTCGCTACGAGCAGTACTTC	CASSPPNRGLRYEQYF
TRBD2	TRBV5-1	NA	TRBJ2-7	TGCGCCAGCAGTACTCTAGCGGTTCCTTACGAGCAGTACTTC	CASSTLAVPYEQYF
NA	TRBV7-2	NA	TRBJ2-7	TGTGCCAGCAGCTTATCTGGGCCCGCCCTCTACGAGCAGTACTTC	CASSLSGPALYEQYF
NA	TRBV4-3	NA	TRBJ1-2	TGCGCCAGCAGCCAAGAACCAGCTGGGGGGTATGGCTACACCTTC	CASSQEPAGGYGYTF
NA	TRBV30	once	TRBJ2-5	TGTGCCTGGAGTGTAGGACAAACGTACCAAGAGACCCAGTACTTC	CAWSVGQTYQETQYF
NA	TRBV5-1	NA	TRBJ1-2	TGCGCCAGCAGCTTGGTGCAGGGCGGTTATGGCTACACCTTC	CASSLVQGGYGYTF
NA	TRBV9	NA	TRBJ2-5	TGTGCCAGCAGCGTAGTCGGCGCAACTCAAGAGACCCAGTACTTC	CASSVVGATQETQYF
TRBD1	TRBV28	NA	TRBJ1-2	TGTGCCAGTCACTCTCCTACGACAGGGTATGGCTACACCTTC	CASHSPTTGYGYTF
NA	TRBV30	NA	TRBJ1-1	TGTGCCTGGAGTGGGGACCTTAACACTGAAGCTTTCTTT	CAWSGDLNTEAFF
NA	TRBV30	NA	TRBJ1-2	TGTGCCTGGAGTGTTGGTCCTGAGTATGGCTACACCTTC	CAWSVGPEYGYTF
TRBD1	TRBV7-9	NA	TRBJ2-7	TGTGCCAGCAGCCCCCCGGACAGGTTTTCCCACGAGCAGTACTTC	CASSPPDRFSHEQYF
NA	TRBV27	NA	TRBJ1-1	TGTGCCAGCAGTACCTCATACGGCACTGAAGCTTTCTTT	CASSTSYGTEAFF
TRBD1	TRBV18	NA	TRBJ1-2	TGTGCCAGCTCACCGAGACAGGGAAACTATGGCTACACCTTC	CASSPRQGNYGYTF